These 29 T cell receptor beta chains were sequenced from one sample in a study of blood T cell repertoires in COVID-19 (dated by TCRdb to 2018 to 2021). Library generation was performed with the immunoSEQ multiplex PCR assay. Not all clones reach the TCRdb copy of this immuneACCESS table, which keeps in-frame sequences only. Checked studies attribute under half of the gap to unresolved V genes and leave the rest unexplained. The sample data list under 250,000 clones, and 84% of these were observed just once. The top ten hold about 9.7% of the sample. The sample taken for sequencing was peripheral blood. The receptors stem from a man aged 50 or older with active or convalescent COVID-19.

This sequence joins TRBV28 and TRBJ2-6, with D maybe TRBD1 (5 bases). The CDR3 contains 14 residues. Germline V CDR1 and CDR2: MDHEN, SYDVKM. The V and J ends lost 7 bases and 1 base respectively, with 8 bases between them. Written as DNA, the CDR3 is TGTGCCAGCACAGGGATTTCTGGGGCCAACGTCCTGACTTTC. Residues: CASTGISGANVLTF. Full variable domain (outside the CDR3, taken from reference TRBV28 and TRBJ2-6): DVKVTQSSRYLVKRTGEKVFLECVQDMDHENMFWYRQDPGLGLRLIYFSYDVKMKEKGDIPEGYSVSREKKERFSLILESASTNQTSMYLCASTGISGANVLTFGAGSRLTVL.

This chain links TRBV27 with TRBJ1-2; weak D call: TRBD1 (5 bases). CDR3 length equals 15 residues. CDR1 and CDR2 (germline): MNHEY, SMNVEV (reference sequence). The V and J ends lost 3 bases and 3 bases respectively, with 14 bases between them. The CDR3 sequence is CASSFLRGGYYGYTF. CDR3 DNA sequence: TGTGCCAGCAGTTTTCTTCGGGGGGGTTACTATGGCTACACCTTC.

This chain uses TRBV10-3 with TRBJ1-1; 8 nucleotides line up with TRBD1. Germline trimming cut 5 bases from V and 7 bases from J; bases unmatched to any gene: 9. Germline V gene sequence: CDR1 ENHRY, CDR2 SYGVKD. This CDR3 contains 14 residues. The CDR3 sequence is CAISNQGAQIEAFF. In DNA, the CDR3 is TGTGCCATCAGTAACCAGGGGGCGCAGATTGAAGCTTTCTTT.

The CDR3 loop reads CASSLEVGGGDTQYF. As DNA, the CDR3 is TGCGCCAGCAGCTTGGAGGTTGGCGGGGGGGATACGCAGTATTTT. The V call is TRBV5-1, the J call TRBJ2-3; 8 bases match TRBD2. The length of the CDR3 is 15 residues. V shed 0 bases, J shed 6 bases, and the junction held 6 bases outside the gene matches. CDR1 is SGHRS, CDR2 YFSETQ, per germline.

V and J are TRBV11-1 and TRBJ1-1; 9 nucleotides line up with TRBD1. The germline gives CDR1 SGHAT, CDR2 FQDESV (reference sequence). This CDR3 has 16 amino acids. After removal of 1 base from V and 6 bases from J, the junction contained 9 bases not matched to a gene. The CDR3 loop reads CASSLGNRDRASEAFF. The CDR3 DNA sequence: TGTGCCAGCAGCTTAGGAAACCGGGACAGGGCGTCTGAAGCTTTCTTT.

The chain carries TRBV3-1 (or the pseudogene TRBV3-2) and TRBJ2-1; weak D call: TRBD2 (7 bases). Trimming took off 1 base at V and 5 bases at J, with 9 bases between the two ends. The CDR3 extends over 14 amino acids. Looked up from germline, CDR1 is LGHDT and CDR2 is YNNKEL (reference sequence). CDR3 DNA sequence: TGTGCCAGCAGCCAAGCGGGGGGCCACAATGAGCAGTTCTTC. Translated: CASSQAGGHNEQFF.

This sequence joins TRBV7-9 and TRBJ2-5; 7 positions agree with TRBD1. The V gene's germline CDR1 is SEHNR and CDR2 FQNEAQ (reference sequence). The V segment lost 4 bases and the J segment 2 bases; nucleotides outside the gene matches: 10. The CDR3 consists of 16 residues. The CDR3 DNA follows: TGTGCCAGCAGCTCCTCAGGGGGTGTGGGACAAGAGACCCAGTACTTC. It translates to CASSSSGGVGQETQYF.

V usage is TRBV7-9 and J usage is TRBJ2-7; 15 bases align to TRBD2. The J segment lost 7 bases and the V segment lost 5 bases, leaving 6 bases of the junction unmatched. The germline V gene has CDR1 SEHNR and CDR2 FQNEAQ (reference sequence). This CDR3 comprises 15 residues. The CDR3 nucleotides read TGTGCCAGCAGCGGGGGACTAGCGGGAGGCGGTGAGCAGTACTTC. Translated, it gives CASSGGLAGGGEQYF.

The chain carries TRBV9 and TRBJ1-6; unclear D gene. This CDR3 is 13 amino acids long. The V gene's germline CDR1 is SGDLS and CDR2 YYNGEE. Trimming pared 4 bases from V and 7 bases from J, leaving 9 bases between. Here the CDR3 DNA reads TGTGCCAGCAGCCCGAACAGAAATTCACCCCTCCACTTT. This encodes CASSPNRNSPLHF.

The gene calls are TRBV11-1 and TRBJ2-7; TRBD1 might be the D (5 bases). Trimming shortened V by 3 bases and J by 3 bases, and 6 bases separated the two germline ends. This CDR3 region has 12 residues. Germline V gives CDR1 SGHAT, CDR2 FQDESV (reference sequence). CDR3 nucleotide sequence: TGTGCCAGCAGCTTTGACAGCTACGAGCAGTACGTC. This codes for CASSFDSYEQYV.

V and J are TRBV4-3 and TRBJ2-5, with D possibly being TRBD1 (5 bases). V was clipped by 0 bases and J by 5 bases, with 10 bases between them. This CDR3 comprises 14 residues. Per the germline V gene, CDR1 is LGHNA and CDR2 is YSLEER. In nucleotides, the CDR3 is TGCGCCAGCAGCCAAGAGGCAGGGTCGGAGACCCAGTACTTC. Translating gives CASSQEAGSETQYF.

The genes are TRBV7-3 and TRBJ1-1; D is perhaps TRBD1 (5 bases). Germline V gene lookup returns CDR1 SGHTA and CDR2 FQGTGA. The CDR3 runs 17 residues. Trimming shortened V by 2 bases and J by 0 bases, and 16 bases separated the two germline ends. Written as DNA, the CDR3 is TGTGCCAGCAGCTTACAACCCGCAGGGTTTCTGAACACTGAAGCTTTCTTT. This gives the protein CASSLQPAGFLNTEAFF.

Written as DNA, the CDR3 is TGTGCCAGCAGCCTCGGACTAGCCGCAGATACGCAGTATTTT. It codes for CASSLGLAADTQYF. The chain employs TRBV7-9 and TRBJ2-3; 8 nucleotides agree with TRBD2. CDR3 length equals 14 residues. With 5 bases clipped from V and 4 bases from J, the junction kept 5 bases outside the gene matches. Per germline, CDR1 SEHNR and CDR2 FQNEAQ (reference sequence).

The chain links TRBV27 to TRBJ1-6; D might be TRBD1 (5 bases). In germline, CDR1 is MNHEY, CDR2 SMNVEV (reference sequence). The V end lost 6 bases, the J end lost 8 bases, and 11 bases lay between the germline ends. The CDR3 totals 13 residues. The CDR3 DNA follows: TGTGCCAGCAGGGACACTACTCATTCACCCCTCCACTTT. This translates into CASRDTTHSPLHF.

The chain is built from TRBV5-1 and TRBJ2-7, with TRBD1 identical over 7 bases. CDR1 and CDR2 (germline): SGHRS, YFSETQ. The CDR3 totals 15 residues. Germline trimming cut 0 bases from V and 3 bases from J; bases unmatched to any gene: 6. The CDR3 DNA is TGCGCCAGCAGCTTGGATTCGGGACAGTACTACGAGCAGTACTTC. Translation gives CASSLDSGQYYEQYF.

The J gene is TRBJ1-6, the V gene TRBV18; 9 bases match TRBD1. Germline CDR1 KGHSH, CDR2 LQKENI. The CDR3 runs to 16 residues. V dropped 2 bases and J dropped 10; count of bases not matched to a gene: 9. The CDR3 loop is CASSPGRTGVQSPLHF. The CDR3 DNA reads TGTGCCAGCTCACCAGGGAGGACAGGGGTTCAGTCACCCCTCCACTTT.

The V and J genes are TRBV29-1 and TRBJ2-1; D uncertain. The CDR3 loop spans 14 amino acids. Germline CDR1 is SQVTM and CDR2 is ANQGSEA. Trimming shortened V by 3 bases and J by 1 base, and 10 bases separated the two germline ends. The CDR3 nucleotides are TGCAGCGTTGATAACCAGGCATCCTACAATGAGCAGTTCTTC. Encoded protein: CSVDNQASYNEQFF.

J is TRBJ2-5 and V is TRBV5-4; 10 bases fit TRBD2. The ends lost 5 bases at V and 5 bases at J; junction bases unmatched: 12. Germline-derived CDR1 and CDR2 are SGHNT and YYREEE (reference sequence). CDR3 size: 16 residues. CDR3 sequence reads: CASSLPLAGVRETQYF. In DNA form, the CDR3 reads TGTGCCAGCAGTCTTCCTCTAGCGGGAGTACGGGAGACCCAGTACTTC. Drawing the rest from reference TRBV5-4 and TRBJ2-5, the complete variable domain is ETGVTQSPTHLIKTRGQQVTLRCSSQSGHNTVSWYQQALGQGPQFIFQYYREEENGRGNFPPRFSGLQFPNYSSELNVNALELDDSALYLCASSLPLAGVRETQYFGPGTRLLVL.

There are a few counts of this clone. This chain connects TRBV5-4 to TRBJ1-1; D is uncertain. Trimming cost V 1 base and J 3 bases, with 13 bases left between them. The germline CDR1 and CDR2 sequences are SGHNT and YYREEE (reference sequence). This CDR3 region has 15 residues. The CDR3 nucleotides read TGTGCCAGCAGCTTGTCCGGGGTCATCGACACTGAAGCTTTCTTT. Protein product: CASSLSGVIDTEAFF.

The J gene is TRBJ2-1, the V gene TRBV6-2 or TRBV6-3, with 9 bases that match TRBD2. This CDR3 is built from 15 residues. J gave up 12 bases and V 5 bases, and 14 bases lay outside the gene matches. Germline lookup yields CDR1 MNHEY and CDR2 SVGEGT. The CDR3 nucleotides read TGTGCCAGCAGTCCGGGGGGTAGCGGGGGCACAGGGCAGTTCTTC. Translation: CASSPGGSGGTGQFF.

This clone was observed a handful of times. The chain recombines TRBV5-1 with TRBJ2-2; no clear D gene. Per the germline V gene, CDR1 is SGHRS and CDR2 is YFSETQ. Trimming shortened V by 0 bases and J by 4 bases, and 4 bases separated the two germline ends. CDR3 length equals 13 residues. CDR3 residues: CASSLGPTGELFF. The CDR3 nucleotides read TGCGCCAGCAGCTTGGGGCCCACCGGGGAGCTGTTTTTT. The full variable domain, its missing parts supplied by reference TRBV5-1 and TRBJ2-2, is KAGVTQTPRYLIKTRGQQVTLSCSPISGHRSVSWYQQTPGQGLQFLFEYFSETQRNKGNFPGRFSGRQFSNSRSEMNVSTLELGDSALYLCASSLGPTGELFFGEGSRLTVL.

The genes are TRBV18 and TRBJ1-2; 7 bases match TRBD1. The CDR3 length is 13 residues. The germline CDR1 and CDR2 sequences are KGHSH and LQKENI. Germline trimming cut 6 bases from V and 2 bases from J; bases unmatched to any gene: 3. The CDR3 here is CASSRDSNYGYTF. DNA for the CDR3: TGTGCCAGCTCTCGGGACAGCAACTATGGCTACACCTTC.

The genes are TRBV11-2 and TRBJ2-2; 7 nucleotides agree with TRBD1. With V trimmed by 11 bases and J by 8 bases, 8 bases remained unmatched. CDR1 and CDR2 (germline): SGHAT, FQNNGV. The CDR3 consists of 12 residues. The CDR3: CAGTGAPGELFF. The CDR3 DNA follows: TGTGCCGGCACAGGGGCTCCTGGGGAGCTGTTTTTT.

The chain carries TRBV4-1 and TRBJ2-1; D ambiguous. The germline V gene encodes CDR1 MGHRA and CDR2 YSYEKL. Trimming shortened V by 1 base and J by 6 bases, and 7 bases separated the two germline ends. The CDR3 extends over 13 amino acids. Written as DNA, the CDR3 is TGCGCCAGCAGCCAAGGGGCCCTCAATGAGCAGTTCTTC. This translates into CASSQGALNEQFF.

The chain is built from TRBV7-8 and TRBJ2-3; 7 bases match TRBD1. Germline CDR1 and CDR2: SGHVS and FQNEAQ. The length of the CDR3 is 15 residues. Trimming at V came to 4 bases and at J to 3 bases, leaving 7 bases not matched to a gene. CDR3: CASSYRQGRTDTQYF. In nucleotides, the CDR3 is TGTGCCAGCAGCTACCGACAGGGTCGGACAGATACGCAGTATTTT. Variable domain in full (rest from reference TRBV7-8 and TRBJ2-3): GAGVSQSPRYKVAKRGQDVALRCDPISGHVSLFWYQQALGQGPEFLTYFQNEAQLDKSGLPSDRFFAERPEGSVSTLKIQRTQQEDSAVYLCASSYRQGRTDTQYFGPGTRLTVL.

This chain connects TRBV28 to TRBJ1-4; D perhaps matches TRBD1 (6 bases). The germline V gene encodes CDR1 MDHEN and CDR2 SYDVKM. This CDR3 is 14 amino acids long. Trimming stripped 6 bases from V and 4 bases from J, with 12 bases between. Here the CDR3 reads CASSLGQFNEKLFF. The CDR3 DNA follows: TGTGCCAGCAGCCTCGGACAGTTTAATGAAAAACTGTTTTTT.

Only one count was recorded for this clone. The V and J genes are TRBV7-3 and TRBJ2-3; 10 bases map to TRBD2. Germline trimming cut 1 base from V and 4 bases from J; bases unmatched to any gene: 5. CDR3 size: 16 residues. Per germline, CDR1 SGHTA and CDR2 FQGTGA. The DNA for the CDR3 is TGTGCCAGCAGCTTAAGAAGCGGGAGGGGTGCAGATACGCAGTATTTT. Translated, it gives CASSLRSGRGADTQYF.

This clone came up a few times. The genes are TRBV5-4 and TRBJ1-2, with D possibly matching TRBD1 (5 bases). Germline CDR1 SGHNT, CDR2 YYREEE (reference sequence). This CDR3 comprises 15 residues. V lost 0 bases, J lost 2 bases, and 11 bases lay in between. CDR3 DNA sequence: TGTGCCAGCAGCTTGGGGGGGGAGGTAAACTATGGCTACACCTTC. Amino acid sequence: CASSLGGEVNYGYTF.

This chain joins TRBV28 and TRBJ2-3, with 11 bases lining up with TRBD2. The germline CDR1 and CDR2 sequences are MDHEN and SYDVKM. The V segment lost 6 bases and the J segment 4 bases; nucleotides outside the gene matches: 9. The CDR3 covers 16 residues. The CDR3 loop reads CASRSALAGGPDTQYF. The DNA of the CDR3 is TGTGCCAGCAGATCGGCTCTAGCGGGAGGCCCAGATACGCAGTATTTT.